One sample yielded the 2 T cell receptor beta chains listed below, sequenced in a study of CD8 T cells in ankylosing spondylitis. TCRdb re-called the 5' RACE reads with MiXCR, one entry per CDR3 protein. The sample holds approximately 200,000 distinct CDR3 sequences, around 13% seen once. Sample: blood, either unsorted or a sorted T cell fraction (not recorded which). Receptors were obtained from a male donor with ankylosing spondylitis or in good health (not recorded which).

Ten or more counts support this clonotype. The CDR3 DNA reads as TGTGCCAGCAGCCAAGTAGAACGGGGCACTGAAGCTTTCTTT. This sequence encodes CASSQVERGTEAFF. The genes are TRBV3-1 and TRBJ1-1; D unresolved. The V end lost 1 base, the J end lost 4 bases, and 10 bases lay between the germline ends. The CDR3 is made up of 14 amino acids. Looked up from germline, CDR1 is LGHDT and CDR2 is YNNKEL (reference sequence).

With respect to this clonotype: The final CDR3 position lacks the conserved phenylalanine or tryptophan, pointing to a likely read error. V usage is TRBV7-9 and J usage is TRBJ2-1; maybe TRBD1 (5 bases). The CDR3 length is 13 residues. Trimming took 0 bases from V and 6 from J, leaving 6 bases between them. The germline CDR1 and CDR2 sequences are SEHNR and FQNEAQ (reference sequence). Here the CDR3 reads CASSLAGVNEQFY. The CDR3 DNA sequence: TGTGCCAGCAGCTTAGCAGGGGTCAATGAGCAGTTCTAC.